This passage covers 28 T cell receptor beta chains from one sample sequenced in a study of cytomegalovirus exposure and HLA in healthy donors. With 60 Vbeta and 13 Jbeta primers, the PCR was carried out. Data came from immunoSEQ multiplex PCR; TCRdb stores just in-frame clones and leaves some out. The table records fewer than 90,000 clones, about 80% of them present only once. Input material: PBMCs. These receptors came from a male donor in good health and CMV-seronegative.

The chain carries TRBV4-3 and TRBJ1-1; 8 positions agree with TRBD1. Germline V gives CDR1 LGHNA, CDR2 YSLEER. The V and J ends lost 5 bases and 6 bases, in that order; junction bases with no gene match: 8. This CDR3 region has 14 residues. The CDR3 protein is CASSSRTGNPEAFF. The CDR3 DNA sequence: TGCGCCAGCAGCTCCCGGACAGGGAATCCTGAAGCTTTCTTT.

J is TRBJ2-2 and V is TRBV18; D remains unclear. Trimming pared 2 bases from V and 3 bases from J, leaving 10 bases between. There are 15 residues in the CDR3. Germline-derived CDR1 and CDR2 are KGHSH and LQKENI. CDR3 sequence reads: CASSPELTDTGELFF. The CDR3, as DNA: TGTGCCAGCTCACCAGAGCTCACGGACACCGGGGAGCTGTTTTTT.

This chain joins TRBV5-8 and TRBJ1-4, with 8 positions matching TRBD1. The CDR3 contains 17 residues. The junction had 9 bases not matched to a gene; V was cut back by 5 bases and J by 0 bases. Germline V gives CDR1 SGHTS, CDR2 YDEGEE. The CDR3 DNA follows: TGTGCCAGCAGTCGAGGACAGGGTGGGACAACTAATGAAAAACTGTTTTTT. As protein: CASSRGQGGTTNEKLFF.

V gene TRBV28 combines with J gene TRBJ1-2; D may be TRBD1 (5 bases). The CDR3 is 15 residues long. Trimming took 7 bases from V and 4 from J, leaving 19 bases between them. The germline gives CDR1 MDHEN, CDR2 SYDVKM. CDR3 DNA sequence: TGTGCCAGCACCTATAGGTGGGGGGAACTCTATGGCTACACCTTC. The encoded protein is CASTYRWGELYGYTF.

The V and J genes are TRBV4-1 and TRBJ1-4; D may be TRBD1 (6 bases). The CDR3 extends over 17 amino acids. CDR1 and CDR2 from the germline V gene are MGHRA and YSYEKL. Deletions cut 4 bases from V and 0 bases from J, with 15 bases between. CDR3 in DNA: TGCGCCAGCAGCCTAAGGACAGCCCCTGCAACTAATGAAAAACTGTTTTTT. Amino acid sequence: CASSLRTAPATNEKLFF.

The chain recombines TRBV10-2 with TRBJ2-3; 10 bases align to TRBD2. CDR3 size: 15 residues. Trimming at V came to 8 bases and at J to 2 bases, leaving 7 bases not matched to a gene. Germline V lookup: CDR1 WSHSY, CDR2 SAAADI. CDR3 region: CASALAGSHTDTQYF. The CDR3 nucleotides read TGCGCCAGCGCACTAGCGGGATCACACACAGATACGCAGTATTTT.

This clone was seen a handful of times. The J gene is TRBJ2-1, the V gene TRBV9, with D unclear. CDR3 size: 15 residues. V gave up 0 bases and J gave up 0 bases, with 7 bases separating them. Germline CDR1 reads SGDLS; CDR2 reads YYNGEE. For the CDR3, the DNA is TGTGCCAGCAGCGTAGATCCGAGCTCCTACAATGAGCAGTTCTTC. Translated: CASSVDPSSYNEQFF.

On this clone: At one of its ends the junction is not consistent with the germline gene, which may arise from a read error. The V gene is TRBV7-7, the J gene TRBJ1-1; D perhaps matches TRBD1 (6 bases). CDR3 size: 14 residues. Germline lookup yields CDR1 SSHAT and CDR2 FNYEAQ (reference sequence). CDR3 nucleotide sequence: TGTGCTAGCAGCTTGACGACAGGGAACACTGAAGCTTTCTTT. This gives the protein CASSLTTGNTEAFF. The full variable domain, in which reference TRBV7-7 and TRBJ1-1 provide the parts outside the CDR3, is GAGVSQSPRYKVTKRGQDVTLRCDPISSHATLYWYQQALGQGPEFLTYFNYEAQPDKSGLPSDRFSAERPEGSISTLTIQRTEQRDSAMYRCASSLTTGNTEAFFGQGTRLTVV.

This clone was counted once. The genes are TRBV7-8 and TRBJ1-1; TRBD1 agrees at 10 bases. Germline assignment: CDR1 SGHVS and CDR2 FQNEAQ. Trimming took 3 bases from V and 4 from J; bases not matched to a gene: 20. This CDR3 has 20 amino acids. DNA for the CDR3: TGTGCCAGCAGCTTCCCGGGACAGGGGATGGGAAGTGGATGGGGCACTGAAGCTTTCTTT. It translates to CASSFPGQGMGSGWGTEAFF.

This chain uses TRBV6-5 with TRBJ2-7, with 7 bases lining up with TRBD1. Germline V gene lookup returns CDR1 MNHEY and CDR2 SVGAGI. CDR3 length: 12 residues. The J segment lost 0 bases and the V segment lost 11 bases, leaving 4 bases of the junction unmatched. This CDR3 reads CAVQGSSYEQYF. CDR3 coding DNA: TGTGCCGTACAGGGGAGCTCCTACGAGCAGTACTTC.

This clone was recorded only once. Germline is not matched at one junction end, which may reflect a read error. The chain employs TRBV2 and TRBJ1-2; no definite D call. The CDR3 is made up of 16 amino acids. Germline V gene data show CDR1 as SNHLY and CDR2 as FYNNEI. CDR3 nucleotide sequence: TGTGCCAGCAGGGAAGTAGCGGGGTTCAAGGGTTATGGCTACACCTTC. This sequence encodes CASREVAGFKGYGYTF.

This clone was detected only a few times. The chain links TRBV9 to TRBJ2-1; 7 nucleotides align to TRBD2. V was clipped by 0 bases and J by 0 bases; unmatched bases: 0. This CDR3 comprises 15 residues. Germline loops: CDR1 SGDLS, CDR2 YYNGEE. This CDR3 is CASSVAGGSYNEQFF. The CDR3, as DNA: TGTGCCAGCAGCGTAGCGGGAGGCTCCTACAATGAGCAGTTCTTC.

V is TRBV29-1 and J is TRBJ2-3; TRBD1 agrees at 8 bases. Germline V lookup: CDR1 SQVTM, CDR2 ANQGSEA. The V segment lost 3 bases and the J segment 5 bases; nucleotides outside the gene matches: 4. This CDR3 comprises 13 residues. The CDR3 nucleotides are TGCAGCGTTGACCAGGGGGCGAAAGATACGCAGTATTTT. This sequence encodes CSVDQGAKDTQYF.

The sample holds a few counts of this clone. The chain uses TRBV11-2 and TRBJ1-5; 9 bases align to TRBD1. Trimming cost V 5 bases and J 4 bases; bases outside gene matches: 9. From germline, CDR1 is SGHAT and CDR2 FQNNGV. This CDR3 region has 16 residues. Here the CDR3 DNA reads TGTGCCAGCAGCCCTAAGCTACAGGGGGCAAATCAGCCCCAGCATTTT. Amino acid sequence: CASSPKLQGANQPQHF.

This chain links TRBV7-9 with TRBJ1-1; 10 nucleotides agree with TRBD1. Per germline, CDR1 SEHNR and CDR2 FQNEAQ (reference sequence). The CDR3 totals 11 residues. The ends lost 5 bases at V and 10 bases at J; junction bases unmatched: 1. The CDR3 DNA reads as TGTGCCAGCAGCAGGACAGGGGGAGCTTTCTTT. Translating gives CASSRTGGAFF.

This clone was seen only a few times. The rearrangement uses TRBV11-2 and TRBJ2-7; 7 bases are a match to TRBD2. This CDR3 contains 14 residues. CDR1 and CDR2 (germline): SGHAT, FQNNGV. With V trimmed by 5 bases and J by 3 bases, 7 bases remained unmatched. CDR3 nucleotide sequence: TGTGCCAGCAGCCCCATCGGGGGGAACTACGAGCAGTACTTC. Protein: CASSPIGGNYEQYF.

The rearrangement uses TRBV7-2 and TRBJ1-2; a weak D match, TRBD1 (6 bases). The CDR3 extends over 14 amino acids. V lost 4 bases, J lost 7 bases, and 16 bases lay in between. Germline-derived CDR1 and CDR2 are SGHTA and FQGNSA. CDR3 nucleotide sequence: TGTGCCAGCAGCTCCGGGGGGCCGTATCTTGGCTACACCTTC. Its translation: CASSSGGPYLGYTF. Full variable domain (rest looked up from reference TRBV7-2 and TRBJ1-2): GAGVSQSPSNKVTEKGKDVELRCDPISGHTALYWYRQSLGQGLEFLIYFQGNSAPDKSGLPSDRFSAERTGGSVSTLTIQRTQQEDSAVYLCASSSGGPYLGYTFGSGTRLTVV.

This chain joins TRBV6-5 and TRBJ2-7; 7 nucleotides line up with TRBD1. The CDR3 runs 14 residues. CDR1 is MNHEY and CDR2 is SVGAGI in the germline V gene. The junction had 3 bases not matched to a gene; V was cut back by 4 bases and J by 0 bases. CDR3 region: CASSFDRASYEQYF. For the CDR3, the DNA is TGTGCCAGCAGTTTCGACAGGGCCTCCTACGAGCAGTACTTC.

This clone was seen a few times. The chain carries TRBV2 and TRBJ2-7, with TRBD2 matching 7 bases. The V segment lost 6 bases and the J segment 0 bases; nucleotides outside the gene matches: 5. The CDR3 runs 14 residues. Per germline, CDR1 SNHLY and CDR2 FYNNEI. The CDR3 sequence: CASSLADYSYEQYF. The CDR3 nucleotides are TGTGCCAGCAGCCTAGCGGACTACTCCTACGAGCAGTACTTC.

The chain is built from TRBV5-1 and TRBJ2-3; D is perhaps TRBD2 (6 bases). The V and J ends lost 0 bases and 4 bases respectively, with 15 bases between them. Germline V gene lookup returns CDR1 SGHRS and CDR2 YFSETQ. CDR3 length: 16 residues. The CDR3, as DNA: TGCGCCAGCAGCTTGGGTTCTAGAAGCGGGTCAGATACGCAGTATTTT. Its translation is CASSLGSRSGSDTQYF. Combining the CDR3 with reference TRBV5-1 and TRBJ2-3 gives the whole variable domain KAGVTQTPRYLIKTRGQQVTLSCSPISGHRSVSWYQQTPGQGLQFLFEYFSETQRNKGNFPGRFSGRQFSNSRSEMNVSTLELGDSALYLCASSLGSRSGSDTQYFGPGTRLTVL.

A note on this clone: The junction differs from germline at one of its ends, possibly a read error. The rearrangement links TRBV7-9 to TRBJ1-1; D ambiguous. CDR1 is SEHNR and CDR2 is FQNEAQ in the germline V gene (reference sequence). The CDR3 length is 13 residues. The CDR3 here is CSSSFIGETEAFF. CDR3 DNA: TGTTCCAGCAGCTTCATTGGGGAGACTGAAGCTTTCTTT.

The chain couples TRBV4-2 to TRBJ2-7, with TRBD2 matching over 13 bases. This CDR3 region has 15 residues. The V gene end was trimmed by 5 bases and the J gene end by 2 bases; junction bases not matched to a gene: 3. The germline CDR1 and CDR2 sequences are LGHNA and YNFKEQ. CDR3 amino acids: CASSSGLAGAYEQYF. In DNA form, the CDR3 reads TGTGCCAGCAGCTCAGGACTAGCGGGGGCCTACGAGCAGTACTTC.

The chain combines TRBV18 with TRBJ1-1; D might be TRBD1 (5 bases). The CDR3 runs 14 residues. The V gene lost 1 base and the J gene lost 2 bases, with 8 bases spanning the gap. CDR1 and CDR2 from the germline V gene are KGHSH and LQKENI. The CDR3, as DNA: TGTGCCAGCTCACCACAAGGGGATAACACTGAAGCTTTCTTT. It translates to CASSPQGDNTEAFF.

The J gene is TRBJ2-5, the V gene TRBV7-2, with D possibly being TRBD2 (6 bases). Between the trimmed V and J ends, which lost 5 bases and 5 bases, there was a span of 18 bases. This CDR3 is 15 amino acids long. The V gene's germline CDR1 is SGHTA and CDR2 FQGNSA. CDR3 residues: CASSPPRLVCETQYF. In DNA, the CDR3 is TGTGCCAGCAGCCCTCCTAGACTAGTTTGTGAGACCCAGTACTTC.

CDR3 DNA sequence: TGCAGCGCCACGCGGGCGGATACGCAGTATTTT. Protein sequence: CSATRADTQYF. The chain is built from TRBV29-1 and TRBJ2-3; maybe TRBD2 (5 bases). This CDR3 has 11 residues. V was cut by 7 bases and J by 6 bases, with 11 bases left in between. Germline assignment: CDR1 SQVTM and CDR2 ANQGSEA.

The CDR3 reads CASTRVTGAAYEQYF. In nucleotides, the CDR3 is TGTGCCAGCACACGGGTGACAGGGGCAGCCTACGAGCAGTACTTC. The V and J genes are TRBV2 and TRBJ2-7; 8 nucleotides align to TRBD1. The CDR3 loop spans 15 amino acids. The V gene end was trimmed by 7 bases and the J gene end by 2 bases; junction bases not matched to a gene: 10. The germline V gene encodes CDR1 SNHLY and CDR2 FYNNEI.

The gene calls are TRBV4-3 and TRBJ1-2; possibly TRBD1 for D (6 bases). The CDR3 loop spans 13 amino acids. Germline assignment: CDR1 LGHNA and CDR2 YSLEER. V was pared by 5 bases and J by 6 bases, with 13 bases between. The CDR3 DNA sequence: TGCGCCAGCAGCTTTGGGACATCTGATGGCTACACCTTC. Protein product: CASSFGTSDGYTF.

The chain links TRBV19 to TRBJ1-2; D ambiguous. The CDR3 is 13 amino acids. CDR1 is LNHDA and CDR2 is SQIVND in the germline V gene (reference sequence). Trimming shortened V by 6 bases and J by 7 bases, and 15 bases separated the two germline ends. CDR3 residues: CASRQIPGFGYTF. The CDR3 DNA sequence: TGTGCCAGTAGACAGATTCCGGGGTTTGGCTACACCTTC.